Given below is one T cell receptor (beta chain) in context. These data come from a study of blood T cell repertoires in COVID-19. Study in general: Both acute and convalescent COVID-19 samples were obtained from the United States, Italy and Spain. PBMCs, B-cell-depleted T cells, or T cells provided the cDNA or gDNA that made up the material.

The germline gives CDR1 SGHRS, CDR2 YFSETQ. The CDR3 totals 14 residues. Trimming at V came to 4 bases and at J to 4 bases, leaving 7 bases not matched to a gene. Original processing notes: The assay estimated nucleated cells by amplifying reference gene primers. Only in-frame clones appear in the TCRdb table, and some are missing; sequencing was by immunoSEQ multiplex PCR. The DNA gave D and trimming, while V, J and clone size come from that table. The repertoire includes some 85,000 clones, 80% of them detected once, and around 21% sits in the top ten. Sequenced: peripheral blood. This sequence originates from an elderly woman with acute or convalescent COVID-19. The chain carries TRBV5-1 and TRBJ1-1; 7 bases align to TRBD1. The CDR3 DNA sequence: TGCGCCAGCAGCCCTTTCGCAGGGGGCACTGAAGCTTTCTTT. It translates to CASSPFAGGTEAFF.